This T cell receptor beta chain was sequenced for a study of blood T cell repertoires in COVID-19. On the study more broadly: T cells, B-cell-depleted T cells, or PBMCs provided the cDNA or gDNA that served as material.

Per the germline V gene, CDR1 is GTSNPN and CDR2 is SVGIG (reference sequence). V shed 0 bases and J shed 3 bases, with 9 bases lying between them. The CDR3 is made up of 15 amino acids. Clones were sequenced by immunoSEQ multiplex PCR, and TCRdb holds only the in-frame ones, with some missing. The sample has roughly 500,000 clones, approximately 83% seen once. The chain employs TRBV30 and TRBJ1-6; D is uncertain. The sequence was collected from a human donor in a cohort sampled during active COVID-19. The sample was peripheral blood. The CDR3 bases are TGTGCCTGGAGTGTACGCGGCGTCTATAATTCACCCCTCCACTTT. Translating it yields CAWSVRGVYNSPLHF.